What follows are 9 T cell receptor beta chains derived from one specimen sequenced in a study of CD8 T cells in ankylosing spondylitis. TCRdb re-derived calls from the 5' RACE reads in MiXCR, one entry per CDR3 protein. The top ten hold 5% to 7.5% of the sample, which has under 250,000 distinct CDR3 sequences, under 30% seen once. Specimen: blood, either unsorted or a sorted T cell fraction (not recorded which). The source of these receptors is a male donor with ankylosing spondylitis or in good health (not recorded which).

This chain joins TRBV28 and TRBJ2-1; D remains ambiguous. CDR3 length: 12 residues. V shed 8 bases and J shed 1 base, with 6 bases lying between them. Germline V CDR1 and CDR2: MDHEN, SYDVKM. CDR3 sequence: CASERSYNEQFF. CDR3 DNA: TGTGCCAGCGAGAGGTCCTACAATGAGCAGTTCTTC.

Remarks on this clonotype: This may be a read error: a much more frequent sequence differs by one nucleotide. This chain connects TRBV18 to TRBJ1-1; no definite D call. There are 15 residues in the CDR3. The germline CDR1 and CDR2 sequences are KGHSH and LQKENI. In DNA, the CDR3 is TGTGTCAGCTCACTGGTATCTGGGATGAACACTGAAGCTTTCTTT. Its translation is CVSSLVSGMNTEAFF.

The J gene is TRBJ1-1, the V gene TRBV6-1; D perhaps matches TRBD1 (5 bases). Germline V gene lookup returns CDR1 MNHNS and CDR2 SASEGT. The CDR3 loop spans 14 amino acids. The V end was cut by 6 bases, the J end by 1 base, with 12 bases between. In DNA, the CDR3 is TGTGCCAGCAGAGAGGGGACGGCGAACACTGAAGCTTTCTTT. Translating it yields CASREGTANTEAFF.

This clonotype was counted at least ten times. For the CDR3, the DNA is TGCAGCGTAGAGGGGTACAGCTACGAGCAGTACTTC. This sequence encodes CSVEGYSYEQYF. The chain carries TRBV29-1 and TRBJ2-7; D tentatively reads TRBD1 or TRBD2 (5 bases each). The ends were cut back, 6 bases at V and 3 bases at J, with 12 bases in the middle. The length of the CDR3 is 12 residues. From germline, CDR1 is SQVTM and CDR2 ANQGSEA.

This clonotype was seen ten or more times. The CDR3 here is CASRPTEGRPQHF. CDR3 bases: TGTGCCAGCAGGCCGACAGAGGGAAGGCCCCAGCATTTT. The rearrangement joins TRBV12-3 or TRBV12-4 to TRBJ1-5; D is possibly TRBD1 (5 bases). CDR3 length: 13 residues. Deletions cut 6 bases from V and 9 bases from J, with 15 bases between.

This clonotype was counted ten times or more. The chain couples TRBV28 to TRBJ2-4; D uncertain. The CDR3 loop spans 12 amino acids. The V end was cut by 3 bases, the J end by 8 bases, with 8 bases between. Germline V gives CDR1 MDHEN, CDR2 SYDVKM. CDR3 coding DNA: TGTGCCAGCAGTTTCGTCACAGACATTCAGTACTTC. Residues: CASSFVTDIQYF.

This clonotype was observed many times. This sequence joins TRBV9 and TRBJ2-1; TRBD2 agrees at 12 bases. The CDR3 loop spans 15 amino acids. V gave up 3 bases and J gave up 8 bases; unmatched junction bases: 6. CDR1 and CDR2 (germline): SGDLS, YYNGEE. CDR3 nucleotide sequence: TGTGCCAGCAGCGCCAGACTAGCGGGAGCCGATGAGCAGTTCTTC. Translated, it gives CASSARLAGADEQFF. Using reference TRBV9 and TRBJ2-1 for the parts outside the CDR3, the full variable domain is DSGVTQTPKHLITATGQRVTLRCSPRSGDLSVYWYQQSLDQGLQFLIQYYNGEERAKGNILERFSAQQFPDLHSELNLSSLELGDSALYFCASSARLAGADEQFFGPGTRLTVL.

This clonotype was detected many times. The chain links TRBV5-6 to TRBJ2-1, with D possibly matching TRBD1 (5 bases). The CDR3 covers 15 residues. Germline V CDR1 and CDR2: SGHDT, YYEEEE. V was shortened by 4 bases and J by 0 bases, with 11 bases between the two germline ends. In DNA form, the CDR3 reads TGTGCCAGCAGCCCGACAGTTGGCTCCTACAATGAGCAGTTCTTC. It codes for CASSPTVGSYNEQFF.

This clonotype was detected many times. J is TRBJ1-1 and V is TRBV6-5; D perhaps matches TRBD1 (5 bases). The germline gives CDR1 MNHEY, CDR2 SVGAGI. Trimming took 0 bases from V and 5 from J, leaving 16 bases between them. There are 16 residues in the CDR3. CDR3 sequence: CASSYSSTTARTEAFF. In nucleotides, the CDR3 is TGTGCCAGCAGTTACTCGAGTACGACAGCTAGGACTGAAGCTTTCTTT.